Sequencing of this T cell receptor (beta chain) was carried out in a study of cytomegalovirus exposure and HLA in healthy donors. Study results and caveats: In all likelihood, a cluster of highly shared sequence variants was a sequencing artifact. In vitro data verified a few CMV-associated chains as specific for CMV antigens. Reports showed the classifier diagnosing cytomegalovirus status with high specificity and sensitivity. The investigators catalogued 164 TCR beta chains as cytomegalovirus-associated.

This clone was seen once. Its antigen is not known. This CDR3 has 16 residues. V gave up 4 bases and J gave up 6 bases; unmatched junction bases: 9. Germline loops: CDR1 SGHVS, CDR2 FQNEAQ. Primers for the PCR totalled 60 Vbeta and 13 Jbeta. Libraries were prepared by immunoSEQ multiplex PCR; TCRdb keeps only in-frame clonotypes and omits some of them. The table includes 95,000 to 100,000 clones, about 85% detected once. The origin of this receptor is a man in his thirties or forties in good health and CMV-seronegative. This chain uses TRBV7-8 with TRBJ2-2; 9 bases are a match to TRBD1. Source material: PBMCs. The CDR3 protein is CASSSTGGVGPGELFF. In DNA form, the CDR3 reads TGTGCCAGCAGCTCCACAGGGGGCGTAGGTCCCGGGGAGCTGTTTTTT.